Following are 29 T cell receptor beta chains from one sample sequenced in a study of T-cell memory formation after mild COVID-19 (dated by TCRdb to the early 2020s). To prepare the library, 5' RACE was applied. Sequenced using an Illumina NovaSeq 6000. TCRdb reworked the public reads: Q25 trimming with fastp, MiXCR clone assembly, productive beta chains retained. Each entry merges the rows of one CDR3 protein and shows their most common DNA and genes. The sample has about 470,000 distinct CDR3 sequences on record, 20% to 25% of them singletons. Approximately 12% of the sample belongs to the ten largest clones. The specimen was PBMCs or a T cell subset sorted from them (not recorded which). Receptors originate from an adult woman who had mild COVID-19 (a few samples of this study predate the infection). The sample titles of this study are shuffled in the database, so cell type and time point are left out; the donor was told from shared clones.

V and J are TRBV10-3 and TRBJ1-2; D is ambiguous. V was clipped by 6 bases and J by 1 base, with 15 bases between them. Germline loops: CDR1 ENHRY, CDR2 SYGVKD. The CDR3 totals 15 residues. CDR3 region: CAISSGVSYNYGYTF. The DNA for the CDR3 is TGTGCCATCAGCTCGGGCGTCTCCTATAACTATGGCTACACCTTC.

In this sample, this clonotype turned up once. The chain couples TRBV12-3 or TRBV12-4 to TRBJ1-5; D gene unclear. The CDR3 contains 15 residues. The germline V and J ends were trimmed by 3 bases and 0 bases, with 9 bases remaining between them. CDR3: CASSFRLNSNQPQHF. CDR3 in DNA: TGTGCCAGCAGTTTCAGGCTAAATAGCAATCAGCCCCAGCATTTT.

The chain combines TRBV7-2 with TRBJ2-1, with TRBD2 identical over 10 bases. This CDR3 contains 19 residues. Germline loops: CDR1 SGHTA, CDR2 FQGNSA. The junction had 10 bases not matched to a gene; V was cut back by 2 bases and J by 0 bases. Here the CDR3 reads CASSLSRLAGAPSYNEQFF. CDR3 sequence (DNA): TGTGCCAGCAGCTTAAGCCGGCTAGCGGGGGCCCCCTCCTACAATGAGCAGTTCTTC.

This clonotype appeared a few times. The rearrangement links TRBV12-3 or TRBV12-4 to TRBJ2-3; 8 nucleotides match TRBD2. The V gene end was trimmed by 5 bases and the J gene end by 2 bases; junction bases not matched to a gene: 6. This CDR3 has 15 amino acids. CDR3 protein: CASSPPGGFTDTQYF. The CDR3 nucleotides are TGTGCCAGCAGTCCCCCGGGGGGGTTCACAGATACGCAGTATTTT.

This clonotype has only a few counts. The gene calls are TRBV6-2 or TRBV6-3 and TRBJ2-7; D is possibly TRBD1 (6 bases). The V gene lost 2 bases and the J gene lost 3 bases, with 11 bases spanning the gap. The CDR3 has 14 residues. From germline, CDR1 is MNHEY and CDR2 SVGEGT. The CDR3 coding sequence is TGTGCCAGCAGTTACGAGGGACACGACTACGAGCAGTACTTC. This gives the protein CASSYEGHDYEQYF.

This clonotype was detected a few times. CDR3: CASRYRGTEAFF. DNA of the CDR3: TGTGCCAGCAGATACAGGGGTACTGAAGCTTTCTTT. The V gene is TRBV12-3 or TRBV12-4, the J gene TRBJ1-1, with 7 bases that match TRBD1. Trimming removed 6 bases from V and 5 bases from J; junction bases left unmatched: 3. The CDR3 sequence is 12 residues long.

This clonotype was seen a few times. The V gene is TRBV12-3 or TRBV12-4, the J gene TRBJ2-5; no firm D call. V lost 7 bases to trimming and J lost 5 bases, with 14 bases between them. The CDR3 covers 13 residues. The CDR3 sequence is CASNTDIRETQYF. The CDR3, as DNA: TGTGCCAGCAACACTGACATCCGTGAGACCCAGTACTTC.

The chain couples TRBV5-1 to TRBJ2-3; possible D gene TRBD2, 6 bases. The CDR3 is 12 amino acids. Germline loops: CDR1 SGHRS, CDR2 YFSETQ. V was clipped by 5 bases and J by 6 bases, with 10 bases between them. CDR3 nucleotide sequence: TGCGCCAGCAGAGGGGCGGGGGATACGCAGTATTTT. Translating gives CASRGAGDTQYF.

In its sample, this clonotype was seen a few times. V usage is TRBV20-1 and J usage is TRBJ2-7; TRBD2 aligns across 9 bases. The CDR3 runs 14 residues. The V gene's germline CDR1 is DFQATT and CDR2 SNEGSKA (reference sequence). The V and J ends lost 6 bases and 6 bases, in that order; junction bases with no gene match: 12. Written as DNA, the CDR3 is TGCAGTGCCACAACTGGACTAGCGTTGGGCGAGCAGTACTTC. Encoded protein: CSATTGLALGEQYF.

The chain carries TRBV7-9 and TRBJ2-2; D is undetermined. Per the germline V gene, CDR1 is SEHNR and CDR2 is FQNEAQ (reference sequence). V was shortened by 0 bases and J by 7 bases, with 3 bases between the two germline ends. The CDR3 loop spans 12 amino acids. CDR3 amino acids: CASSLAIGELFF. CDR3 bases: TGTGCCAGCAGCTTAGCCATCGGGGAGCTGTTTTTT. Using reference TRBV7-9 and TRBJ2-2 for the parts outside the CDR3, the full variable domain is DTGVSQNPRHKITKRGQNVTFRCDPISEHNRLYWYRQTLGQGPEFLTYFQNEAQLEKSRLLSDRFSAERPKGSFSTLEIQRTEQGDSAMYLCASSLAIGELFFGEGSRLTVL.

This clonotype has only a few counts. This chain connects TRBV11-2 to TRBJ2-6; D is uncertain. The V end was cut by 3 bases, the J end by 0 bases, with 6 bases between. This CDR3 contains 15 residues. The germline V gene has CDR1 SGHAT and CDR2 FQNNGV. The CDR3 is CASSFPPSGANVLTF. DNA for the CDR3: TGTGCCAGCAGCTTCCCGCCCTCTGGGGCCAACGTCCTGACTTTC.

This clonotype was picked up a small number of times. The V and J genes are TRBV6-1 and TRBJ2-7, with TRBD1 matching 7 bases. The V and J ends lost 8 bases and 4 bases, in that order; junction bases with no gene match: 11. From germline, CDR1 is MNHNS and CDR2 SASEGT. The CDR3 is made up of 14 amino acids. CDR3 region: CASGTYTGAYEQYF. In DNA, the CDR3 is TGTGCCAGCGGCACGTACACAGGGGCTTACGAGCAGTACTTC.

On this clonotype: Without the conserved terminal phenylalanine or tryptophan, this CDR3 likely stems from a read error. The DNA is omitted, as the CDR3 cannot be located on it reliably, and the CDR3 follows TCRdb's listing. V and J are TRBV29-1 and TRBJ2-1; the listed D gene, TRBD2, was not tested against the DNA. A total of 12 residues make up the CDR3, ends included. CDR1 is SQVTM and CDR2 is ANQGSEA in the germline V gene. CDR3 sequence reads: CSAGTSGRIRFL.

The gene calls are TRBV7-9 and TRBJ2-2, with 8 positions matching TRBD2. This CDR3 spans 15 amino acids. The J segment lost 7 bases and the V segment lost 5 bases, leaving 9 bases of the junction unmatched. Per germline, CDR1 SEHNR and CDR2 FQNEAQ (reference sequence). The CDR3 DNA reads TGTGCCAGCAGCCTTAGCGGGACCCGGGGCGGGGAGCTGTTTTTT. It codes for CASSLSGTRGGELFF.

The V call is TRBV6-1, the J call TRBJ2-5; TRBD1 aligns across 9 bases. V shed 7 bases, J shed 5 bases, and the junction held 5 bases outside the gene matches. Looked up from germline, CDR1 is MNHNS and CDR2 is SASEGT. There are 13 residues in the CDR3. CDR3 amino acids: CASNRDRVETQYF. The CDR3, as DNA: TGTGCCAGCAACCGGGACAGGGTGGAGACCCAGTACTTC.

This clonotype was counted only a few times. This chain connects TRBV29-1 to TRBJ2-1, with no clear D. Per the germline V gene, CDR1 is SQVTM and CDR2 is ANQGSEA. The V end lost 0 bases, the J end lost 9 bases, and 9 bases lay between the germline ends. The CDR3 is 12 amino acids. The CDR3 spells CSVEEAPPEQFF. CDR3 DNA sequence: TGCAGCGTTGAAGAAGCCCCCCCTGAGCAGTTCTTC.

The gene calls are TRBV7-9 and TRBJ2-5; 7 positions match TRBD2. The V segment lost 3 bases and the J segment 3 bases; nucleotides outside the gene matches: 10. There are 16 residues in the CDR3. Germline V CDR1 and CDR2: SEHNR, FQNEAQ (reference sequence). This CDR3 is CASSLVWEGSEETQYF. In nucleotides, the CDR3 is TGTGCCAGCAGCTTGGTGTGGGAGGGCTCAGAAGAGACCCAGTACTTC. Filled out from reference TRBV7-9 and TRBJ2-5, the complete variable domain reads DTGVSQNPRHKITKRGQNVTFRCDPISEHNRLYWYRQTLGQGPEFLTYFQNEAQLEKSRLLSDRFSAERPKGSFSTLEIQRTEQGDSAMYLCASSLVWEGSEETQYFGPGTRLLVL.

The gene calls are TRBV2 and TRBJ2-5, with TRBD2 matching 11 bases. In germline, CDR1 is SNHLY, CDR2 FYNNEI. CDR3 size: 16 residues. V shed 8 bases, J shed 2 bases, and the junction held 10 bases outside the gene matches. CDR3 coding DNA: TGTGCCAGCTCAACTAGCGGGGGCCTAATACAAGAGACCCAGTACTTC. Amino acids: CASSTSGGLIQETQYF.

The rearrangement joins TRBV2 to TRBJ2-7, with D tentatively TRBD1 (6 bases). The CDR3 is made up of 13 amino acids. CDR1 and CDR2 (germline): SNHLY, FYNNEI. Trimming left V 7 bases short and J 2 bases short, with 12 bases between. CDR3 residues: CASTEWGPYEQYF. CDR3 in DNA: TGTGCCAGCACCGAATGGGGGCCCTACGAGCAGTACTTC.

The chain links TRBV7-6 to TRBJ2-7; D possibly corresponds to TRBD1 (5 bases). Trimming pared 5 bases from V and 3 bases from J, leaving 20 bases between. Germline CDR1 and CDR2: SGHVS and FNYEAQ. The CDR3 extends over 16 amino acids. CDR3 in amino acids: CASSPHGRVLGYEQYF. In DNA, the CDR3 is TGTGCCAGCAGCCCTCATGGCAGGGTCCTCGGCTACGAGCAGTACTTC.

This clonotype was detected only a few times. The CDR3 nucleotides are TGTGCCAGCTCACCACGCGGACAGGGGGCGTCTGGGGCCAACGTCCTGACTTTC. Translated, it gives CASSPRGQGASGANVLTF. J is TRBJ2-6 and V is TRBV18; 11 nucleotides align to TRBD1. Looked up from germline, CDR1 is KGHSH and CDR2 is LQKENI. After removal of 1 base from V and 1 base from J, the junction contained 3 bases not matched to a gene. This CDR3 contains 18 residues.

This clonotype was recorded a few times. V is TRBV20-1 and J is TRBJ1-1, with a weak D call TRBD1 (6 bases). CDR1 and CDR2 from the germline V gene are DFQATT and SNEGSKA (reference sequence). CDR3 length equals 16 residues. V dropped 0 bases and J dropped 1 base, with 15 bases sitting between them. CDR3 nucleotides: TGCAGTGCTAGAGATATGATCCGGGACACGAACACTGAAGCTTTCTTT. It specifies CSARDMIRDTNTEAFF.

This rearrangement joins TRBV12-3 or TRBV12-4 to TRBJ2-3, with D perhaps TRBD1 (6 bases). The CDR3 loop spans 14 amino acids. Trimming left V 8 bases short and J 3 bases short, with 15 bases between. Written as DNA, the CDR3 is TGTGCCAGCGGTACACAGGGTTTAACAGATACGCAGTATTTT. It codes for CASGTQGLTDTQYF.

This clonotype was counted only a few times. The chain employs TRBV10-3 and TRBJ2-7; perhaps TRBD1 as D (5 bases). Germline V gene data show CDR1 as ENHRY and CDR2 as SYGVKD. The V and J ends lost 3 bases and 0 bases respectively, with 9 bases between them. CDR3 length: 14 residues. The CDR3 nucleotides are TGTGCCATCAGTGACACGGACAACTCCTACGAGCAGTACTTC. It encodes CAISDTDNSYEQYF.

This clonotype was observed a few times. The V call is TRBV13, the J call TRBJ1-1, with no clear D. This CDR3 has 17 amino acids. V lost 0 bases, J lost 0 bases, and 14 bases lay in between. Germline-derived CDR1 and CDR2 are PRHDT and FYEKMQ (reference sequence). CDR3 coding DNA: TGTGCCAGCAGCTTAGGCCCCCCGACAAGACTGAACACTGAAGCTTTCTTT. It yields the protein CASSLGPPTRLNTEAFF.

This clonotype has only a few counts. V and J are TRBV5-5 and TRBJ2-5; D uncertain. The CDR3 loop spans 13 amino acids. CDR1 is SGHKS and CDR2 is YYEKEE in the germline V gene (reference sequence). Trimming took 1 base from V and 5 from J, leaving 9 bases between them. The CDR3 DNA sequence: TGTGCCAGCAGCTTGATCCCTGGGGAGACCCAGTACTTC. It is translated as CASSLIPGETQYF.

This clonotype was picked up a small number of times. This chain links TRBV5-6 with TRBJ2-7, with no clear D. Trimming removed 4 bases from V and 8 bases from J, with 4 bases in between. The CDR3 contains 9 residues. CDR1 is SGHDT and CDR2 is YYEEEE in the germline V gene. The CDR3 coding sequence is TGTGCCAGCAGCGGCAAGCAGTACTTC. Its translation is CASSGKQYF.

This clonotype was found a few times. The J gene is TRBJ2-3, the V gene TRBV20-1; 9 positions match TRBD2. The CDR3 is 16 residues long. With 6 bases clipped from V and 0 bases from J, the junction kept 10 bases outside the gene matches. Germline CDR1 DFQATT, CDR2 SNEGSKA (reference sequence). The chain's CDR3 is CSAESIAGASTDTQYF. The CDR3 bases are TGCAGTGCCGAATCTATAGCGGGGGCTAGCACAGATACGCAGTATTTT.

The V and J genes are TRBV10-3 and TRBJ2-1; TRBD2 matches 10 bases. From germline, CDR1 is ENHRY and CDR2 SYGVKD. J was trimmed by 9 bases and V by 0 bases; bases with no gene match: 8. The CDR3 has 16 amino acids. This CDR3 reads CAISESSLAGVFEQFF. The CDR3 DNA reads as TGTGCCATCAGTGAGTCGAGCCTAGCGGGAGTCTTTGAGCAGTTCTTC.